One T cell receptor (beta chain) is described in this entry. What it binds is not known. CDR1 and CDR2 from the germline V gene are MNHEY and SMNVEV (reference sequence). The CDR3 consists of 18 residues. V lost 0 bases to trimming and J lost 1 base, with 18 bases between them. The entry originates in a study of cytomegalovirus exposure and HLA in healthy donors. Overall study results and limits: Altogether, 164 TCR beta chains were recorded as cytomegalovirus-associated. Across all donors, roughly uniform sequencing depth was an assumption of the presence/absence analyses.

PCR primers comprised 60 Vbeta and 13 Jbeta primers. The table came from immunoSEQ multiplex PCR; TCRdb's copy has only in-frame clones and leaves some out. The sample holds 130,000 to 150,000 clones, approximately 82% seen once. The clonotype originates from a woman aged 60-75 years in good health and CMV-seropositive. Sample: PBMCs. The chain links TRBV27 to TRBJ2-5, with a weak D call TRBD1 (5 bases). The CDR3 DNA sequence: TGTGCCAGCAGTTTATCAGTAGGCAGGGCCAACAGCCAAGAGACCCAGTACTTC. The encoded protein is CASSLSVGRANSQETQYF.